The 8 T cell receptor beta chains in this list originate from one sample, sequenced in a study of identical twins. TCRdb re-derived calls from the 5' RACE reads in MiXCR, one entry per CDR3 protein. There are about 920,000 distinct CDR3 sequences in the sample; more than 9% occur only once, and around 1.6% lies in the top ten. The same data also contributed to another study, on yellow fever vaccine responses in identical twins.

Sample: PBMCs. These receptor sequences come from a young woman in good health.

This clonotype appeared many times. V is TRBV28 and J is TRBJ2-1, with TRBD2 matching over 10 bases. This CDR3 is built from 15 residues. Looked up from germline, CDR1 is MDHEN and CDR2 is SYDVKM. Trimming at V came to 7 bases and at J to 7 bases, leaving 10 bases not matched to a gene. Here the CDR3 reads CASNPAGGKRNEQFF. The CDR3 nucleotides read TGTGCCAGCAACCCAGCGGGGGGGAAAAGGAATGAGCAGTTCTTC. Looking up the rest from reference TRBV28 and TRBJ2-1 gives the full variable domain: DVKVTQSSRYLVKRTGEKVFLECVQDMDHENMFWYRQDPGLGLRLIYFSYDVKMKEKGDIPEGYSVSREKKERFSLILESASTNQTSMYLCASNPAGGKRNEQFFGPGTRLTVL.

The chain couples TRBV13 to TRBJ2-1; TRBD2 agrees at 7 bases. The V gene's germline CDR1 is PRHDT and CDR2 FYEKMQ (reference sequence). The CDR3 spans 14 residues. V shed 6 bases, J shed 9 bases, and the junction held 11 bases outside the gene matches. This CDR3 reads CASRSREGLREQFF. The CDR3 DNA reads as TGTGCCAGCAGAAGTAGGGAGGGCCTCCGTGAGCAGTTCTTC.

The gene calls are TRBV7-6 and TRBJ1-1; D perhaps matches TRBD1 (5 bases). With 1 base removed from V and 0 bases from J, the gap between germline ends came to 12 bases. The V gene's germline CDR1 is SGHVS and CDR2 FNYEAQ. The CDR3 sequence is 16 residues long. The CDR3 DNA reads TGTGCCAGCAGCTTAGAGTCCGGGGCCTTGAACACTGAAGCTTTCTTT. This encodes CASSLESGALNTEAFF. Variable domain in full (rest from reference TRBV7-6 and TRBJ1-1): GAGVSQSPRYKVTKRGQDVALRCDPISGHVSLYWYRQALGQGPEFLTYFNYEAQQDKSGLPNDRFSAERPEGSISTLTIQRTEQRDSAMYRCASSLESGALNTEAFFGQGTRLTVV.

The chain carries TRBV12-5 and TRBJ2-1; no reliable D call. CDR1 LGHNT and CDR2 FRNRAP come from the germline V gene. With 8 bases removed from V and 8 bases from J, the gap between germline ends came to 13 bases. This CDR3 comprises 12 residues. The DNA of the CDR3 is TGTGCTAGTACCCCCATTCGGGATGAGCAGTTCTTC. As protein: CASTPIRDEQFF.

This clonotype was seen repeatedly, ten times or more. This chain links TRBV7-9 with TRBJ1-6, with 7 positions matching TRBD1. Germline V gene sequence: CDR1 SEHNR, CDR2 FQNEAQ (reference sequence). The trim removed 1 base at V and 10 bases at J, leaving 4 bases unmatched. The CDR3 covers 14 residues. This chain's CDR3 is CASSLVQGKSPLHF. The CDR3 DNA reads TGTGCCAGCAGCTTAGTACAGGGGAAATCACCCCTCCACTTT.

This clonotype was picked up a small number of times. The chain joins TRBV2 to TRBJ1-4; 7 bases line up with TRBD1. The CDR3 has 15 amino acids. Germline CDR1 is SNHLY and CDR2 is FYNNEI. V lost 6 bases and J lost 4; bases outside the gene matches: 8. CDR3 region: CASRDSGTDNEKLFF. The CDR3 DNA reads as TGTGCCAGCAGGGACTCCGGGACAGATAATGAAAAACTGTTTTTT.

In regard to this clonotype: The junction does not match germline at one end; this may be a read error. In DNA form, the CDR3 reads TGCGCCAGCGGCTTGGGGGACAGAGACATAGATACGCAGTATTTT. Protein sequence: CASGLGDRDIDTQYF. The chain links TRBV5-1 to TRBJ2-3; 7 nucleotides line up with TRBD1. CDR3 size: 15 residues. The germline CDR1 and CDR2 sequences are SGHRS and YFSETQ.

There are a few counts of this clonotype. CDR3 DNA sequence: TGTGCCAGCAGCCAAGTCCGGGACACTCTGAACACTGAAGCTTTCTTT. Protein product: CASSQVRDTLNTEAFF. The rearrangement joins TRBV3-1 to TRBJ1-1, with D maybe TRBD1 (6 bases). The ends were cut back, 1 base at V and 0 bases at J, with 12 bases in the middle. In germline, CDR1 is LGHDT, CDR2 YNNKEL (reference sequence). The CDR3 spans 16 residues.